The 19 T cell receptor beta chains listed next were all sequenced from one sample in a study of blood T cells in healthy people across ages. Together with a sample-barcoded 5' primer, a J-beta primer mix was included in a second PCR lasting roughly 6 to 12 cycles. TCRdb ran MiXCR on the 5' RACE reads and lists one entry per CDR3 protein. The sample has about 1,000,000 distinct CDR3 sequences, around 45% seen once; the top ten hold approximately 20%. Sequences were obtained from blood. The origin of the receptors is a woman aged 55-75 years in good health.

The chain combines TRBV20-1 with TRBJ1-2; a possible D gene is TRBD1 (5 bases). Germline CDR1 DFQATT, CDR2 SNEGSKA (reference sequence). Trimming took 0 bases from V and 4 from J, leaving 9 bases between them. This CDR3 spans 13 amino acids. The DNA of the CDR3 is TGCAGTGCTAGAGACAGGGATACCTATGGCTACACCTTC. This translates into CSARDRDTYGYTF.

The V gene is TRBV7-9, the J gene TRBJ1-2, with D possibly being TRBD1 (5 bases). V gave up 4 bases and J gave up 2 bases, with 17 bases separating them. CDR3 length: 16 residues. CDR1 and CDR2 (germline): SEHNR, FQNEAQ (reference sequence). The DNA of the CDR3 is TGTGCCAGCAGCTCACACCCCGGGGCAGGGAACTATGGCTACACCTTC. Translating it yields CASSSHPGAGNYGYTF.

This chain connects TRBV20-1 to TRBJ2-5; TRBD2 matches 7 bases. Judging by the DNA end, TRBJ2-7 fits better; the J call may be wrong. This CDR3 contains 14 residues. CDR1 and CDR2 (germline): DFQATT, SNEGSKA (reference sequence). The DNA for the CDR3 is TGCAGTGCTAGAGACCCTGCTGGGGGGGACGAGCAGTACTTC. This gives the protein CSARDPAGGDEQYF.

In the case of this clonotype: One junction end does not reproduce the germline sequence, and a read error may be involved. This chain links TRBV9 with TRBJ2-3; D ambiguous. Germline CDR1 SGDLS, CDR2 YYNGEE. The CDR3 is made up of 17 amino acids. The CDR3: CGSSVATMTVGTDTQYF. The DNA for the CDR3 is TGTGGCAGCAGCGTAGCTACGATGACCGTAGGCACAGATACGCAGTATTTT.

This clonotype was counted many times. The CDR3 sequence is CASSPRTSGSFEQYF. The CDR3 DNA reads TGTGCCAGCAGCCCGCGGACTAGCGGGAGTTTCGAGCAGTACTTC. The chain uses TRBV9 and TRBJ2-7; 13 bases line up with TRBD2. Germline trimming cut 4 bases from V and 6 bases from J; bases unmatched to any gene: 7. CDR1 and CDR2 (germline): SGDLS, YYNGEE. The CDR3 runs to 15 residues.

The chain uses TRBV11-2 and TRBJ2-7; 8 bases agree with TRBD1. V dropped 6 bases and J dropped 3; count of bases not matched to a gene: 4. The CDR3 loop spans 13 amino acids. The germline V gene has CDR1 SGHAT and CDR2 FQNNGV. CDR3 sequence reads: CASRPTGDYEQYF. CDR3 coding DNA: TGTGCCAGCAGACCGACAGGGGACTACGAGCAGTACTTC.

The chain uses TRBV5-5 and TRBJ2-7; 13 bases match TRBD2. Germline loops: CDR1 SGHKS, CDR2 YYEKEE (reference sequence). There are 17 residues in the CDR3. V lost 5 bases and J lost 2; bases outside the gene matches: 10. CDR3 bases: TGTGCCAGCAGTCCGACTAGCGGGAGGTCCAATCCCTACGAGCAGTACTTC. This translates into CASSPTSGRSNPYEQYF.

The chain links TRBV27 to TRBJ2-7, with 7 bases identical to TRBD1. CDR1 is MNHEY, CDR2 SMNVEV, per germline (reference sequence). This CDR3 contains 15 residues. Losses at the gene ends were 4 bases for V and 7 bases for J; bases not matched to a gene: 13. CDR3 nucleotides: TGTGCCAGCAGTTCGGACAGGCCGGGACCTACTGAGCAGTACTTC. Its protein is CASSSDRPGPTEQYF.

The V call is TRBV6-6, the J call TRBJ2-1, with 11 positions matching TRBD2. With V trimmed by 2 bases and J by 12 bases, 6 bases remained unmatched. The CDR3 runs to 14 residues. Germline V gene lookup returns CDR1 MNHNY and CDR2 SVGAGI (reference sequence). CDR3 region: CASSYRGTSGAQFF. As DNA, the CDR3 is TGTGCCAGCAGTTACCGAGGGACTAGCGGTGCGCAGTTCTTC.

This clonotype was observed a few times. This chain joins TRBV12-5 and TRBJ2-3, with TRBD2 identical over 8 bases. This CDR3 comprises 16 residues. V trimming: 2 bases; J trimming: 2 bases; junction bases outside the gene matches: 6. CDR1 and CDR2 (germline): LGHNT, FRNRAP. The CDR3 protein is CASGLFTSGVTDTQYF. The DNA of the CDR3 is TGTGCTAGTGGTTTGTTTACTAGCGGAGTCACAGATACGCAGTATTTT.

This clonotype was detected only a few times. This chain links TRBV28 with TRBJ2-5; TRBD1 matches at 7 bases. Trimming cost V 8 bases and J 5 bases; bases outside gene matches: 20. Germline CDR1 MDHEN, CDR2 SYDVKM. This CDR3 is built from 17 residues. The CDR3 DNA sequence: TGTGCCAGCGGGGAGCTGGGACAGAGTACCTTCGGGGAGACCCAGTACTTC. It codes for CASGELGQSTFGETQYF.

V usage is TRBV24-1 and J usage is TRBJ1-5; the D gene is possibly TRBD1 (5 bases). The CDR3 is made up of 15 amino acids. Trimming stripped 7 bases from V and 0 bases from J, with 12 bases between. In germline, CDR1 is KGHDR, CDR2 SFDVKD. CDR3 residues: CATSEQEYSNQPQHF. The CDR3 DNA reads TGTGCCACCAGCGAACAGGAATATAGCAATCAGCCCCAGCATTTT.

This chain joins TRBV7-9 and TRBJ2-4; unclear D gene. This CDR3 has 15 residues. The V gene lost 5 bases and the J gene lost 0 bases, with 11 bases spanning the gap. Per the germline V gene, CDR1 is SEHNR and CDR2 is FQNEAQ (reference sequence). CDR3 residues: CASSGSKLAKNIQYF. Written as DNA, the CDR3 is TGTGCCAGCAGCGGTAGCAAATTAGCCAAAAACATTCAGTACTTC. The full variable domain, with the rest looked up from reference TRBV7-9 and TRBJ2-4, is DTGVSQNPRHKITKRGQNVTFRCDPISEHNRLYWYRQTLGQGPEFLTYFQNEAQLEKSRLLSDRFSAERPKGSFSTLEIQRTEQGDSAMYLCASSGSKLAKNIQYFGAGTRLSVL.

This clonotype was seen ten or more times. J is TRBJ2-7 and V is TRBV29-1; possibly TRBD2 for D (6 bases). V lost 3 bases, J lost 7 bases, and 10 bases lay in between. The CDR3 consists of 11 residues. In germline, CDR1 is SQVTM, CDR2 ANQGSEA. The CDR3 DNA sequence: TGCAGCGTTGACGGGGGAATGGAGCAGTACTTC. This sequence encodes CSVDGGMEQYF.

V and J are TRBV18 and TRBJ2-1; 9 nucleotides agree with TRBD1. Per germline, CDR1 KGHSH and CDR2 LQKENI. CDR3 length: 15 residues. V lost 5 bases, J lost 3 bases, and 5 bases stayed unmatched. The CDR3 protein is CASSSGTGHYNEQFF. In DNA form, the CDR3 reads TGTGCCAGCTCATCCGGGACAGGGCACTACAATGAGCAGTTCTTC.

The chain carries TRBV5-1 and TRBJ2-1; TRBD1 or TRBD2 may be the D gene (5 bases each). CDR1 is SGHRS and CDR2 is YFSETQ in the germline V gene. The CDR3 length is 15 residues. Between the trimmed V and J ends, which lost 4 bases and 6 bases, there was a span of 17 bases. The CDR3 coding sequence is TGCGCCAGCAGCCTGATGGGGCGGGTCGCCAATGAGCAGTTCTTC. This codes for CASSLMGRVANEQFF.

The rearrangement joins TRBV7-2 to TRBJ2-1; D perhaps matches TRBD2 (5 bases). Trimming shortened V by 0 bases and J by 6 bases, and 9 bases separated the two germline ends. There are 14 residues in the CDR3. Germline values: CDR1 SGHTA, CDR2 FQGNSA. CDR3 sequence (DNA): TGTGCCAGCAGCTTAGCGCAGAGGGCCAATGAGCAGTTCTTC. Its protein product is CASSLAQRANEQFF.

V gene TRBV20-1 combines with J gene TRBJ2-7; a possible D gene is TRBD2 (5 bases). The V end lost 2 bases, the J end lost 3 bases, and 17 bases lay between the germline ends. CDR3 length: 15 amino acids. The germline gives CDR1 DFQATT, CDR2 SNEGSKA (reference sequence). The CDR3 is CSARITSGINYEQYF. In DNA form, the CDR3 reads TGCAGTGCTAGAATCACGAGCGGAATTAACTACGAGCAGTACTTC.

The chain employs TRBV5-1 and TRBJ2-3; D ambiguous. Germline-derived CDR1 and CDR2 are SGHRS and YFSETQ. The CDR3 has 13 residues. V lost 10 bases to trimming and J lost 0 bases, with 12 bases between them. The CDR3 loop reads CAGAPSSTDTQYF. The CDR3, as DNA: TGCGCCGGCGCCCCATCGAGCACAGATACGCAGTATTTT.